A single sample gave rise to the 24 T cell receptor beta chains below, sequenced in a study of T cells in Graves' hyperthyroidism and ophthalmopathy (dated by TCRdb to about 2019). The library was prepared using multiplex PCR. These reads were obtained on an Illumina HiSeq 2000. TCR beta CDR3 regions were amplified from RNA transcripts. The TCR CDR3 was subjected to a first round of RT-PCR using the HTBI primer set and the Qiagen OneStep RT-PCR kit. In-frame beta chains were kept once TCRdb had trimmed the public reads at Q25 with fastp and called clones with MiXCR. Entries that share a CDR3 protein sequence are merged under the most common genes and DNA. The sample profile shows approximately 430,000 distinct CDR3 sequences; around a sixth of them were found once. 14% of the sample belongs to the ten largest clones. The sample was blood. These receptors were obtained from a woman aged 18-29 years with Graves' hyperthyroidism.

A few counts support this clonotype. The chain links TRBV5-1 to TRBJ2-6; D possibly corresponds to TRBD1 (5 bases). Germline CDR1 reads SGHRS; CDR2 reads YFSETQ. V was pared by 9 bases and J by 0 bases, with 13 bases between. The length of the CDR3 is 15 residues. The CDR3 sequence is CATSTGFSGANVLTF. The DNA of the CDR3 is TGCGCCACCTCAACAGGTTTCTCTGGGGCCAACGTCCTGACTTTC.

In its sample, this clonotype was seen many times. This chain links TRBV12-3 or TRBV12-4 with TRBJ1-5; possibly TRBD1 for D (5 bases). CDR3 length equals 15 residues. The V gene lost 0 bases and the J gene lost 4 bases, with 10 bases spanning the gap. This CDR3 reads CASSLALGVNQPQHF. The CDR3 nucleotides are TGTGCCAGCAGTTTAGCCCTGGGGGTAAATCAGCCCCAGCATTTT.

This clonotype was seen repeatedly, ten times or more. The gene calls are TRBV6-1 and TRBJ1-5; 12 positions match TRBD1. CDR1 and CDR2 (germline): MNHNS, SASEGT. The CDR3 has 18 residues. V trimming: 9 bases; J trimming: 0 bases; junction bases outside the gene matches: 12. The CDR3: CASLGQGAAKYSNQPQHF. DNA for the CDR3: TGTGCCAGTCTGGGACAGGGGGCCGCAAAATATAGCAATCAGCCCCAGCATTTT.

The CDR3 spells CSAPTGPYQPQHF. The CDR3 nucleotides read TGCAGTGCTCCGACAGGCCCCTATCAGCCCCAGCATTTT. The chain combines TRBV20-1 with TRBJ1-5; D might be TRBD1 (6 bases). CDR3 size: 13 residues. Trimming took 5 bases from V and 5 from J, leaving 13 bases between them. Germline V gene data show CDR1 as DFQATT and CDR2 as SNEGSKA (reference sequence).

The chain joins TRBV20-1 to TRBJ1-1; 7 bases fit TRBD1. This CDR3 has 15 amino acids. The ends lost 1 base at V and 0 bases at J; junction bases unmatched: 5. The germline V gene has CDR1 DFQATT and CDR2 SNEGSKA (reference sequence). Written as DNA, the CDR3 is TGCAGTGCTAGAGTTAGGGGGCGAATGAACACTGAAGCTTTCTTT. Translation gives CSARVRGRMNTEAFF.

This clonotype was observed many times. The chain joins TRBV20-1 to TRBJ2-7; D may be TRBD1 (5 bases). This CDR3 is 15 amino acids long. The germline gives CDR1 DFQATT, CDR2 SNEGSKA (reference sequence). The germline V and J ends were trimmed by 4 bases and 0 bases, with 16 bases remaining between them. This CDR3 is CSANPPRGSSYEQYF. As DNA, the CDR3 is TGCAGTGCTAACCCGCCTAGGGGCAGCTCCTACGAGCAGTACTTC.

The rearrangement joins TRBV5-6 to TRBJ2-5, with 8 bases fitting TRBD2. This CDR3 spans 15 amino acids. The ends lost 7 bases at V and 5 bases at J; junction bases unmatched: 13. Germline V CDR1 and CDR2: SGHDT, YYEEEE. Here the CDR3 DNA reads TGTGCCAGCGCAGAATTCCGGGGGGGCGGGGAGACCCAGTACTTC. It specifies CASAEFRGGGETQYF.

CDR3 in amino acids: CASSWGSTYEQYF. The CDR3 bases are TGTGCCAGTAGTTGGGGCAGTACCTACGAGCAGTACTTC. J is TRBJ2-7 and V is TRBV19; D may be TRBD1 (5 bases). Germline CDR1 is LNHDA and CDR2 is SQIVND (reference sequence). V was pared by 5 bases and J by 2 bases, with 10 bases between. The CDR3 covers 13 residues.

The V and J genes are TRBV24-1 and TRBJ2-1; D might be TRBD1 or TRBD2, each matching 6 bases. Germline assignment: CDR1 KGHDR and CDR2 SFDVKD. This CDR3 spans 15 amino acids. The V and J ends lost 7 bases and 0 bases respectively, with 12 bases between them. The CDR3 here is CATSKGGSSYNEQFF. The CDR3 coding sequence is TGTGCCACCAGCAAGGGGGGAAGCTCCTACAATGAGCAGTTCTTC.

Here the CDR3 DNA reads TGTGCCAGCAGCTCTCTCCCAATGGACGCCACCTCTGGAAACACCATATATTTT. Amino acids: CASSSLPMDATSGNTIYF. This chain links TRBV5-5 with TRBJ1-3; D remains unclear. The CDR3 sequence is 18 residues long. CDR1 is SGHKS, CDR2 YYEKEE, per germline (reference sequence). V dropped 3 bases and J dropped 0 bases, with 19 bases sitting between them.

This clonotype was seen more than once but under ten times. This may come from a read error, since a much larger clone is one base off. The J gene is TRBJ1-1, the V gene TRBV11-1; D is unclear. Germline CDR1 SGHAT, CDR2 FQDESV (reference sequence). The CDR3 has 11 residues. CDR3 DNA: TGTGCCAGCAGCCCTGGCTCTGAAGCTCTCTTT. Its translation is CASSPGSEALF.

At least ten counts were recorded for this clonotype. The chain has TRBV6-1 and TRBJ2-3; 15 nucleotides align to TRBD2. The CDR3 extends over 15 amino acids. CDR1 is MNHNS and CDR2 is SASEGT in the germline V gene. V lost 4 bases, J lost 6 bases, and 2 bases stayed unmatched. CDR3 amino acids: CASSGTSGGADTQYF. CDR3 nucleotides: TGTGCCAGCAGTGGGACTAGCGGGGGGGCCGATACGCAGTATTTT.

This sequence joins TRBV27 and TRBJ1-6, with 9 nucleotides matching TRBD1. Germline V gene lookup returns CDR1 MNHEY and CDR2 SMNVEV (reference sequence). This CDR3 is built from 14 residues. J was trimmed by 5 bases and V by 6 bases; bases with no gene match: 2. The CDR3 loop reads CASSRTGDNSPLHF. The CDR3 nucleotides are TGTGCCAGCAGCCGGACAGGGGATAATTCACCCCTCCACTTT.

This clonotype was detected many times. The chain joins TRBV18 to TRBJ2-1; 10 bases agree with TRBD2. The V gene's germline CDR1 is KGHSH and CDR2 LQKENI. Unmatched junction bases numbered 11, after V lost 3 bases and J lost 9 bases. The CDR3 consists of 16 residues. The CDR3 region is CASSPYSGGPLGEQFF. DNA of the CDR3: TGTGCCAGCTCACCCTATAGCGGGGGGCCCCTTGGTGAGCAGTTCTTC. Full variable domain (remainder filled in from reference TRBV18 and TRBJ2-1): NAGVMQNPRHLVRRRGQEARLRCSPMKGHSHVYWYRQLPEEGLKFMVYLQKENIIDESGMPKERFSAEFPKEGPSILRIQQVVRGDSAAYFCASSPYSGGPLGEQFFGPGTRLTVL.

This clonotype was picked up many times. The V and J genes are TRBV12-3 or TRBV12-4 and TRBJ1-5, with D possibly matching TRBD1 (5 bases). This CDR3 comprises 18 residues. V gave up 3 bases and J gave up 5 bases, with 23 bases separating them. The CDR3 region is CASSFHNVGPSNYQPQHF. The CDR3 DNA is TGTGCCAGCAGTTTCCACAATGTGGGGCCGTCGAATTATCAGCCCCAGCATTTT.

The table lists this clonotype with many counts. The chain combines TRBV20-1 with TRBJ2-5, with 10 bases identical to TRBD1. The CDR3 runs to 15 residues. After removal of 3 bases from V and 5 bases from J, the junction contained 9 bases not matched to a gene. The germline V gene has CDR1 DFQATT and CDR2 SNEGSKA (reference sequence). The CDR3 nucleotides read TGCAGTGCTAGTGGATGGACAGGGGGTTGGGAGACCCAGTACTTC. Residues: CSASGWTGGWETQYF.

In its sample, this clonotype was seen once. The chain combines TRBV19 with TRBJ2-1, with TRBD2 matching 13 bases. The V segment lost 0 bases and the J segment 7 bases; nucleotides outside the gene matches: 6. The CDR3 extends over 17 amino acids. The germline V gene encodes CDR1 LNHDA and CDR2 SQIVND (reference sequence). The CDR3 DNA reads TGTGCCAGTAGTATAGATACGACTAGCGGGAGGAGTAATGAGCAGTTCTTC. This codes for CASSIDTTSGRSNEQFF.

For this clonotype: One base away lies a much larger clone, so this may be a sequencing read error. The rearrangement uses TRBV5-1 and TRBJ1-1; D not resolved. Germline loops: CDR1 SGHRS, CDR2 YFSETQ. The CDR3 has 16 amino acids. V was clipped by 2 bases and J by 5 bases, with 19 bases between them. The CDR3 DNA sequence: TGCGCCAGCAGCTTTGACGGGATAGTCTCGGGTACTGAAGCTTTCTTT. Protein sequence: CASSFDGIVSGTEAFF.

At least ten counts were recorded for this clonotype. This chain connects TRBV2 to TRBJ2-7, with 9 bases fitting TRBD1. CDR3 length equals 13 residues. Trimming cost V 10 bases and J 7 bases; bases outside gene matches: 11. Germline assignment: CDR1 SNHLY and CDR2 FYNNEI. The CDR3 DNA is TGTGCCACTCCGGGACAGGGTGGTCGGGAGCAGTACTTC. Its translation: CATPGQGGREQYF.

The genes are TRBV20-1 and TRBJ1-2; D is ambiguous. CDR1 DFQATT and CDR2 SNEGSKA come from the germline V gene (reference sequence). CDR3 length equals 16 residues. Trimming shortened V by 4 bases and J by 6 bases, and 24 bases separated the two germline ends. The CDR3 sequence is CSANSPGPKQGDGYTF. The CDR3 bases are TGCAGTGCTAACTCCCCCGGGCCCAAGCAAGGAGATGGCTACACCTTC.

The genes are TRBV12-3 or TRBV12-4 and TRBJ1-4; TRBD1 matches 11 bases. The CDR3 consists of 14 residues. V lost 8 bases to trimming and J lost 8 bases; unmatched junction nucleotides: 7. CDR3 nucleotides: TGTGCCAGCGGGAGGGACAGGGGGAACGAAAAACTGTTTTTT. Its translation is CASGRDRGNEKLFF.

Many counts were recorded for this clonotype. The chain employs TRBV28 and TRBJ2-1; TRBD2 matches at 7 bases. V shed 2 bases and J 2 bases; nucleotides not matched to a gene: 6. The CDR3 runs to 16 residues. Germline values: CDR1 MDHEN, CDR2 SYDVKM. CDR3 in amino acids: CASSLRTGGPYNEQFF. CDR3 in DNA: TGTGCCAGCAGTTTAAGGACGGGAGGACCCTACAATGAGCAGTTCTTC.

CDR3 amino acids: CASSEGDRGYEQYF. The CDR3 nucleotides read TGTGCCAGCAGCGAAGGGGACAGGGGCTACGAGCAGTACTTC. The chain recombines TRBV9 with TRBJ2-7; 10 bases map to TRBD1. The germline gives CDR1 SGDLS, CDR2 YYNGEE. V shed 3 bases and J 3 bases; nucleotides not matched to a gene: 3. The CDR3 has 14 amino acids.

This clonotype was observed at least ten times. In DNA, the CDR3 is TGTGCCAGCAGTTTCAGACAGGGCTCCTACGAGCAGTACTTC. Translating gives CASSFRQGSYEQYF. V usage is TRBV12-3 or TRBV12-4 and J usage is TRBJ2-7; 7 bases map to TRBD1. The length of the CDR3 is 14 residues. V was pared by 3 bases and J by 0 bases, with 2 bases of the junction left unmatched.